Listed below are T cell receptor beta chains from one sample, sequenced in a study of Graves' ophthalmopathy and Graves' hyperthyroidism. TCRdb ran MiXCR on the multiplex PCR reads and lists one entry per CDR3 protein. This sample yields about 700,000 distinct CDR3 sequences, of which roughly two fifths are seen a single time; roughly 3.5% belongs to the top ten. The sequenced sample was peripheral blood. The receptors shown here come from an adult man with Graves' ophthalmopathy. The CDR3 runs from the conserved cysteine through the conserved F or W. The D gene is left open where the match is weak. Clone size is shown for a subset of rows, as once, few, many or a class of expanded clone.

D gene	clone size	V gene	J gene	CDR3 DNA	CDR3 protein
TRBD2	many	TRBV7-2	TRBJ2-7	TGTGCCAGCAGCCGACTAGCGGGAGACTACGAGCAGTACTTC	CASSRLAGDYEQYF
TRBD1	.	TRBV12-3/TRBV12-4	TRBJ2-6	TGTGCCAGCAGTCCAACCGGGACAGGGACAACTGAAGCTTTC	CASSPTGTGTTEAF
TRBD1	.	TRBV25-1	TRBJ1-3	TGTGCCAGCAGAGGGACAGGGAGGGGCTCTGGAAACACCATATATTTT	CASRGTGRGSGNTIYF
TRBD1	.	TRBV9	TRBJ2-7	TGTGCCAGCAGCGTGGGACAGGGGTCGAACGAGCAGTACTTC	CASSVGQGSNEQYF
TRBD1	few	TRBV5-6	TRBJ1-2	TGTGCCAGCAGCTTGTTACGGGACAGGGAGGGCTACACCTTC	CASSLLRDREGYTF
.	many	TRBV9	TRBJ1-1	TGTGCCAGCAGCGCGGGAGTGGTGGTGAACACTGAAGCTTTCTTT	CASSAGVVVNTEAFF
.	many	TRBV7-3	TRBJ1-2	TGTGCCAGCAGCCATGACAGTTCGTCAGGCTACACCTTC	CASSHDSSSGYTF
.	.	TRBV29-1	TRBJ2-5	TGCAGCGTTGAAGTTATCCCGGGTAGAGAGACCCAGTACTTC	CSVEVIPGRETQYF
.	many	TRBV7-2	TRBJ1-4	TGTGCCAGCAGCCCGGACGGCCTGTCTGAAAAACTGTTTTTT	CASSPDGLSEKLFF
.	many	TRBV2	TRBJ1-1	TGTGCCAGCTTCCGGTCTTGGGGGACTGAAGCTTTCTTT	CASFRSWGTEAFF
.	many	TRBV24-1	TRBJ2-2	TGTGCCACCAGTGCGGGAACCGGGGAGCTGTTTTTT	CATSAGTGELFF
TRBD2	.	TRBV20-1	TRBJ2-5	TGCAGTGCCCCCGATAGCGGGTGGATTAGCGGGAGTCGAGGGGAGACCCAGTACTTC	CSAPDSGWISGSRGETQYF
.	few	TRBV7-8	TRBJ2-7	TGTGCCAGCAGCTTGGCTTGGGGCGGCTCCTACGAGCAGTACTTC	CASSLAWGGSYEQYF
.	many	TRBV25-1	TRBJ1-2	TGTGCCAGCAGTGAAGGTAATCACTATGGCTACACCTTC	CASSEGNHYGYTF
TRBD1	.	TRBV12-3/TRBV12-4	TRBJ1-4	TGTGCCAGCAGTAAACAGGGGCCGGCGGGTGAAAAACTGTTTTTT	CASSKQGPAGEKLFF
.	.	TRBV7-2	TRBJ2-3	TGTGCCAGCAGCCCACGACAGGTCACAGATACGCAGTATTTT	CASSPRQVTDTQYF
.	many	TRBV9	TRBJ2-7	TGTGCCAGCAGTCCCAAGACTGGATCCTACGAGCAGTACTTC	CASSPKTGSYEQYF
TRBD2	.	TRBV7-4	TRBJ2-7	TGTGCCAGCAGCTTAGGGGTCGCGGGGGCCTACGAGCAGTACTTC	CASSLGVAGAYEQYF
TRBD1	many	TRBV5-5	TRBJ2-6	TGTGCCAGCAGCGACAGGGGGCGGGGGTCTGGGGCCAACGTCCTGACTTTC	CASSDRGRGSGANVLTF
.	many	TRBV9	TRBJ1-3	TGTGCCAGCAGCCCCGTCCTCTCTGGAAACACCATATATTTT	CASSPVLSGNTIYF
.	few	TRBV11-1	TRBJ2-3	TGTGCCAGCAGCCCCCAGTACACAGATACGCAGTATTTT	CASSPQYTDTQYF
TRBD1	.	TRBV9	TRBJ2-7	TGTGCCAGCAGCCCTACACCCCGTCCCGGGACAGTTTCCTACGAGCAGTACTTC	CASSPTPRPGTVSYEQYF
.	.	TRBV5-1	TRBJ2-7	TGCGCCAGCAGCTTGAGGGATGGTAGCGAGCAGTACTTC	CASSLRDGSEQYF
.	.	TRBV29-1	TRBJ2-1	TGCAGCGGTGCCGCGACTAGATCTGTGAATGAGCAGTTCTTC	CSGAATRSVNEQFF
TRBD1	many	TRBV7-9	TRBJ1-4	TGTGCCAGCAGCTTAGCCCAAGGAAGGGGGCTCGCAACTAATGAAAAACTGTTTTTT	CASSLAQGRGLATNEKLFF
.	many	TRBV29-1	TRBJ1-1	TGCAGCGTTGTGGCATCAAGGGACACTGAAGCTTTCTTT	CSVVASRDTEAFF
TRBD1	.	TRBV7-9	TRBJ2-3	TGTGCCAGCAGCCCGGGACAGGGGACAGCTTTTACGCAGTATTTT	CASSPGQGTAFTQYF
.	.	TRBV7-2	TRBJ2-2	TGTGCCAGCAGCCCAACTGGGGCAGTTGACACCGGGGGGCTGTTTTTT	CASSPTGAVDTGGLFF
.	.	TRBV2	TRBJ1-5	TGCGCCAGCAGCGGCGGGCGAGCAAAGGGCAATCAGCCCCAGCATTTT	CASSGGRAKGNQPQHF
TRBD1	few	TRBV4-2	TRBJ1-4	TGTGCCGCGGGACAGGGGTTGGAAAAACTGTTTTTT	CAAGQGLEKLFF
TRBD1	.	TRBV29-1	TRBJ1-1	TGCAGCGCGGCCGGGACAGACAACACTGAAGCTTTCTTT	CSAAGTDNTEAFF
TRBD1	few	TRBV29-1	TRBJ1-2	TGCAGCGTCCCCCGGACAGGTATCTATGGCTACACCTTC	CSVPRTGIYGYTF